This T cell receptor (beta chain) was profiled in a study of blood T cell repertoires in COVID-19. The overall study: Samples of COVID-19 (acute and convalescent) were obtained from the United States, Italy and Spain. Sources were T cells, B-cell-depleted T cells, or PBMCs; the material itself was cDNA or gDNA.

How the authors handled the data: Amplifying reference gene primers gave estimates of nucleated cell counts. This table comes from immunoSEQ multiplex PCR, and its TCRdb copy is limited to in-frame clones, with some not included. The V and J calls and clone size were taken over from that table, and D and trimming were inferred from the DNA. This table has a few hundred thousand clones, roughly 84% appearing once. Seattle-derived patients entered the study during active infection and were followed longitudinally. The CDR3 is 16 residues long. V gave up 1 base and J gave up 6 bases, with 16 bases separating them. Germline V gene sequence: CDR1 SGHTA, CDR2 FQGNSA.

This receptor was taken from a person aged 70 to 85 with COVID-19, enrolled during active disease. The J gene is TRBJ1-5, the V gene TRBV7-2; a weak D match, TRBD1 (5 bases). Sample: peripheral blood. The CDR3 here is CASSLESGFGSQPQHF. CDR3 in DNA: TGTGCCAGCAGCTTAGAATCAGGGTTCGGGAGTCAGCCCCAGCATTTT.